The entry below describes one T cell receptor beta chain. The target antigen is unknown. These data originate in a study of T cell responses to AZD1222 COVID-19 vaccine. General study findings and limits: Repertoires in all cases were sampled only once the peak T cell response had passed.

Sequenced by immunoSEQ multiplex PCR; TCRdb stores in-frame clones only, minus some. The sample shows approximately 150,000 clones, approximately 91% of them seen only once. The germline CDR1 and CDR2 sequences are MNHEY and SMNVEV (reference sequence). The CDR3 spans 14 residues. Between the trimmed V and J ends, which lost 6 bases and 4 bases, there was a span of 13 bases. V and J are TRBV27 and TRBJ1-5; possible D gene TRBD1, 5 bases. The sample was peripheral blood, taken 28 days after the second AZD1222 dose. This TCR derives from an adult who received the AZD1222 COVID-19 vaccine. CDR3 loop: CASRETAFNQPQHF. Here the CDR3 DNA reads TGTGCCAGCAGGGAGACAGCTTTTAATCAGCCCCAGCATTTT.